Below, 18 T cell receptor beta chains from the same sample are listed, as sequenced in a study of T cells in Graves' hyperthyroidism and ophthalmopathy. Amplification targeted TCR beta CDR3 regions from RNA transcripts. First-round RT-PCR targeting the TCR CDR3 was performed with the HTBI primer set. A single record per CDR3 protein comes from TCRdb applying MiXCR to the multiplex PCR reads. The sample lists around 800,000 distinct CDR3 sequences, 35% to 45% seen once, with more than 7% in the top ten. The sample taken for sequencing was blood. These receptor sequences come from a man in his late teens or twenties with Graves' hyperthyroidism.

There are many counts of this clonotype. The chain joins TRBV12-3 or TRBV12-4 to TRBJ2-5; D is unclear. The CDR3 sequence is 12 residues long. The V end was cut by 8 bases, the J end by 5 bases, with 12 bases between. The CDR3 region has the DNA TGTGCCAGCGCCCCTGGCGTCGAGACCCAGTACTTC. The encoded protein is CASAPGVETQYF.

The chain carries TRBV7-8 and TRBJ1-6; D gene ambiguous. The CDR3 consists of 14 residues. Germline-derived CDR1 and CDR2 are SGHVS and FQNEAQ. V lost 3 bases and J 13 bases, leaving 16 bases between the germline ends. In DNA, the CDR3 is TGTGCCAGCAGCTTCTACGGGGTTCAACAGCCCCTCCACTTT. Translation: CASSFYGVQQPLHF.

V and J are TRBV20-1 and TRBJ1-2, with D unclear. Trimming removed 6 bases at V and 3 bases at J, with 5 bases between. CDR3 size: 10 residues. Germline CDR1 and CDR2: DFQATT and SNEGSKA (reference sequence). In DNA form, the CDR3 reads TGCAGTGCATGGGACTATGGCTACACCTTC. Encoded protein: CSAWDYGYTF.

The chain combines TRBV28 with TRBJ1-4; D gene uncertain. The length of the CDR3 is 13 residues. The V end lost 7 bases, the J end lost 5 bases, and 11 bases lay between the germline ends. CDR1 is MDHEN and CDR2 is SYDVKM in the germline V gene. The CDR3 loop reads CASKDSGNEKLFF. CDR3 in DNA: TGTGCCAGCAAAGACTCGGGAAATGAAAAACTGTTTTTT.

The chain carries TRBV15 and TRBJ1-6; D might be TRBD1 (6 bases). V was trimmed by 5 bases and J by 1 base, leaving 12 bases between them. CDR1 LNHNV and CDR2 YYDKDF come from the germline V gene (reference sequence). CDR3 length: 16 amino acids. The CDR3 nucleotides read TGTGCCACCAGCCCGGGGGGGGCTTCCTATAATTCACCCCTCCACTTT. Its translation: CATSPGGASYNSPLHF.

This clonotype was counted a few times. The chain joins TRBV29-1 to TRBJ1-2; D remains ambiguous. V was clipped by 4 bases and J by 8 bases, with 11 bases between them. This CDR3 has 11 residues. Germline loops: CDR1 SQVTM, CDR2 ANQGSEA. Written as DNA, the CDR3 is TGCAGCGTTGCGGAAGCGGGGGGCTACACCTTC. Its translation: CSVAEAGGYTF.

The CDR3 protein is CASSLAGTQSYEQYF. The CDR3 coding sequence is TGTGCCAGCAGCTTGGCCGGGACCCAATCCTACGAGCAGTACTTC. The V gene is TRBV7-2, the J gene TRBJ2-7; the D gene could be TRBD1 or TRBD2 (5 bases each). V lost 3 bases, J lost 1 base, and 13 bases lay in between. The CDR3 contains 15 residues. Germline V gives CDR1 SGHTA, CDR2 FQGNSA.

V usage is TRBV19 and J usage is TRBJ2-7; D is perhaps TRBD2 (6 bases). Trimming pared 10 bases from V and 5 bases from J, leaving 21 bases between. This CDR3 has 14 residues. Germline V gives CDR1 LNHDA, CDR2 SQIVND (reference sequence). The CDR3 DNA sequence: TGTGCCACCCGGGGGAAAGGTCATATCCACGAGCAGTACTTC. Translated, it gives CATRGKGHIHEQYF.

In this sample, this clonotype turned up many times. CDR3 sequence reads: CASSMGTVDNQPQHF. The CDR3 DNA sequence: TGTGCCAGTAGTATGGGGACAGTCGACAATCAGCCCCAGCATTTT. V and J are TRBV19 and TRBJ1-5, with 7 bases fitting TRBD1. V gave up 3 bases and J gave up 3 bases; unmatched junction bases: 5. The length of the CDR3 is 15 residues. Germline CDR1 is LNHDA and CDR2 is SQIVND (reference sequence). Full variable domain (missing parts from reference TRBV19 and TRBJ1-5): DGGITQSPKYLFRKEGQNVTLSCEQNLNHDAMYWYRQDPGQGLRLIYYSQIVNDFQKGDIAEGYSVSREKKESFPLTVTSAQKNPTAFYLCASSMGTVDNQPQHFGDGTRLSIL.

This clonotype came up many times. The V and J genes are TRBV20-1 and TRBJ1-2, with D unclear. CDR3 length: 12 amino acids. Germline CDR1 is DFQATT and CDR2 is SNEGSKA (reference sequence). V was shortened by 3 bases and J by 2 bases, with 7 bases between the two germline ends. The chain's CDR3 is CSARTPNYGYTF. In DNA, the CDR3 is TGCAGTGCTAGGACACCAAACTATGGCTACACCTTC.

About this clonotype itself: The final CDR3 position lacks the conserved phenylalanine or tryptophan, pointing to a likely read error. Because the CDR3's place on the DNA is in doubt, the DNA is left out and the CDR3 is given as listed by TCRdb. V is TRBV7-9 and J is TRBJ2-7; the table's D call, TRBD1, has no DNA check behind it. The CDR3 contains 9 residues when both ends are counted. From germline, CDR1 is SEHNR and CDR2 FQNEAQ (reference sequence). CDR3 protein: CASSPSTGA.

This clonotype was detected ten times or more. The rearrangement links TRBV9 to TRBJ1-1; no definite D call. The length of the CDR3 is 14 residues. Germline assignment: CDR1 SGDLS and CDR2 YYNGEE. The ends were cut back, 0 bases at V and 3 bases at J, with 9 bases in the middle. CDR3 protein: CASSVGDRHTEAFF. DNA for the CDR3: TGTGCCAGCAGCGTAGGGGATAGGCACACTGAAGCTTTCTTT.

In this sample, this clonotype turned up a few times. The CDR3 loop is CASNQVDTIYF. The DNA of the CDR3 is TGTGCCAGCAACCAGGTCGACACCATATATTTT. The chain recombines TRBV12-3 or TRBV12-4 with TRBJ1-3; no definite D call. The V end was cut by 7 bases, the J end by 8 bases, with 9 bases between. This CDR3 spans 11 amino acids.

This clonotype was recorded only once. The rearrangement joins TRBV7-2 to TRBJ2-7, with unresolved D. The CDR3 contains 12 residues. The V gene lost 8 bases and the J gene lost 1 base, with 9 bases spanning the gap. Germline CDR1 SGHTA, CDR2 FQGNSA. The CDR3 DNA reads as TGTGCCAGCCTAGAGAGTTCCTACGAGCAGTACTTC. This gives the protein CASLESSYEQYF.

This clonotype has more than one count but fewer than ten. This sequence joins TRBV19 and TRBJ2-5; D gene ambiguous. V dropped 5 bases and J dropped 2 bases, with 9 bases sitting between them. The CDR3 spans 13 residues. Germline V lookup: CDR1 LNHDA, CDR2 SQIVND (reference sequence). CDR3 sequence reads: CASSSSSQETQYF. CDR3 bases: TGTGCCAGTAGTTCGTCTTCGCAAGAGACCCAGTACTTC.

This clonotype was seen only once. A single base separates this from a much larger clone, so it may be a read error. The J gene is TRBJ2-2, the V gene TRBV7-9; no clear D. The CDR3 spans 15 residues. Germline CDR1 reads SEHNR; CDR2 reads FQNEAQ (reference sequence). This CDR3 is CASSLAYANTWELFF. CDR3 nucleotide sequence: TGTGCCAGCAGCTTAGCCTACGCGAACACCTGGGAGCTGTTTTTT.

This rearrangement joins TRBV2 to TRBJ2-2; 11 bases line up with TRBD2. Per the germline V gene, CDR1 is SNHLY and CDR2 is FYNNEI. V shed 4 bases, J shed 2 bases, and the junction held 3 bases outside the gene matches. The CDR3 totals 16 residues. CDR3 sequence reads: CASSAGLADNTGELFF. DNA of the CDR3: TGTGCCAGCAGTGCGGGACTAGCGGACAACACCGGGGAGCTGTTTTTT. Full variable domain (outside the CDR3, taken from reference TRBV2 and TRBJ2-2): EPEVTQTPSHQVTQMGQEVILRCVPISNHLYFYWYRQILGQKVEFLVSFYNNEISEKSEIFDDQFSVERPDGSNFTLKIRSTKLEDSAMYFCASSAGLADNTGELFFGEGSRLTVL.

This clonotype was counted at least ten times. The J gene is TRBJ1-4, the V gene TRBV7-6, with D hard to call. Germline loops: CDR1 SGHVS, CDR2 FNYEAQ. Between the trimmed V and J ends, which lost 1 base and 8 bases, there was a span of 11 bases. CDR3 length: 14 amino acids. The CDR3 bases are TGTGCCAGCAGCTTAGATCTGGGAAGGGAAAAACTGTTTTTT. Translated, it gives CASSLDLGREKLFF.